The sequence of this T cell receptor (beta chain) was determined in a study of blood T cells in healthy people across ages. Study results and limitations: As age increased, TCR beta diversity per million T cells fell in a roughly linear fashion. Unsorted PBMCs prevented conclusive naive versus antigen-experienced comparison. Estimates based on one million T cells were treated as lower bounds.

CDR3 length: 14 residues. The V end lost 3 bases, the J end lost 6 bases, and 13 bases lay between the germline ends. Per germline, CDR1 LNHNV and CDR2 YYDKDF (reference sequence). A sample-barcoded 5' primer and a J-beta primer mix were used in a second PCR of about 7 to 12 cycles. Each cDNA was tagged by a template-switch adaptor containing 12 random nucleotides. TCRdb called the 5' RACE reads again in MiXCR, with one record for every CDR3 protein. The sample shows 910,000 or so distinct CDR3 sequences, approximately 50% of them seen only once. A few counts support this clonotype. Its antigen is not identified.

The receptor's source is a woman in her sixties in good health. Sequenced material: blood. This chain links TRBV15 with TRBJ2-3, with TRBD2 as a possible D gene (5 bases). This chain's CDR3 is CATSRPGETDTQYF. The CDR3 nucleotides are TGTGCCACCAGCAGGCCCGGGGAGACGGATACGCAGTATTTT.